The 5 T cell receptor beta chains listed next were all sequenced from one sample in a study of cytomegalovirus exposure and HLA in healthy donors listed by TCRdb under 2017. The library was obtained by the immunoSEQ multiplex PCR assay. For the multiplex PCR, a mixture combining 60 forward primers for TCR Vbeta segments and 13 reverse primers for TCR Jbeta segments was used. As stored in TCRdb, this immuneACCESS dataset retains in-frame rearrangements with V and J assigned. A fraction of the clones does not appear; measured against another copy, unresolved V genes explain less than half of the discrepancy, and the remainder lacks a known reason. The sample table on file contains over 100,000 clones. 5.5% to 8% of the sample belongs to the ten largest clones. The material sequenced was PBMCs. All receptors come from a man between 35 and 55 years old in good health and CMV-seropositive.

J is TRBJ1-2 and V is TRBV4-1; D unresolved. Germline CDR1 MGHRA, CDR2 YSYEKL. V shed 5 bases and J shed 13 bases, with 23 bases lying between them. The CDR3 loop spans 14 amino acids. The CDR3 sequence is CASSYKRPAASITF. In nucleotides, the CDR3 is TGCGCCAGCAGCTACAAGCGTCCCGCAGCCTCTATCACCTTC.

The J gene is TRBJ2-7, the V gene TRBV5-1; TRBD1 matches at 11 bases. The V segment lost 2 bases and the J segment 3 bases; nucleotides outside the gene matches: 1. The germline V gene encodes CDR1 SGHRS and CDR2 YFSETQ. The CDR3 is made up of 14 amino acids. The CDR3 sequence is CASSFGTGGYEQYF. Here the CDR3 DNA reads TGCGCCAGCAGCTTCGGGACAGGGGGCTACGAGCAGTACTTC.

The rearrangement links TRBV13 to TRBJ2-7, with 11 bases identical to TRBD2. The germline V gene encodes CDR1 PRHDT and CDR2 FYEKMQ (reference sequence). Trimming took 5 bases from V and 2 from J; bases not matched to a gene: 17. The CDR3 covers 19 residues. The CDR3 reads CASSPDRGELAGEPYEQYF. The CDR3 nucleotides read TGTGCCAGCAGCCCCGACCGAGGTGAACTAGCGGGAGAACCCTACGAGCAGTACTTC.

The chain couples TRBV15 to TRBJ2-5; 11 positions agree with TRBD1. The CDR3 is 18 residues long. Germline assignment: CDR1 LNHNV and CDR2 YYDKDF (reference sequence). Trimming at V came to 5 bases and at J to 1 base, leaving 12 bases not matched to a gene. CDR3 coding DNA: TGTGCCACCAGCTCTCGGACAGGGGGCGGACCAACCCAAGAGACCCAGTACTTC. Amino acids: CATSSRTGGGPTQETQYF.

The chain joins TRBV9 to TRBJ2-2, with 13 positions matching TRBD2. In germline, CDR1 is SGDLS, CDR2 YYNGEE. Trimming cost V 0 bases and J 5 bases; bases outside gene matches: 7. The CDR3 extends over 18 amino acids. CDR3 amino acids: CASSVAPGLAGRTGELFF. The CDR3 DNA reads as TGTGCCAGCAGCGTAGCCCCGGGACTAGCGGGACGAACCGGGGAGCTGTTTTTT.